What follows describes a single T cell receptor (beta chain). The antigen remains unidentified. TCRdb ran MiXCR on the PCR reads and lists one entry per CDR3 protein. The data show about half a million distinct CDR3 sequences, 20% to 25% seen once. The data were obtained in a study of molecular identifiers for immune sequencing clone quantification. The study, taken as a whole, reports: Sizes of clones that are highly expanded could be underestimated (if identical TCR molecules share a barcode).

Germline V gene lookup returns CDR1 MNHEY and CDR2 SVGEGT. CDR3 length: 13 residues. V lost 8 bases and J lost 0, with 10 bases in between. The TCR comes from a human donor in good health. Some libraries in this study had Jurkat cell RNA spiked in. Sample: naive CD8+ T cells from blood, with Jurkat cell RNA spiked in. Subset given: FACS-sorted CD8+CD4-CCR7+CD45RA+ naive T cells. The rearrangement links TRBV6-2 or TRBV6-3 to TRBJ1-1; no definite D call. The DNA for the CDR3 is TGTGCCAGCGGTGGGCCCCTGAACACTGAAGCTTTCTTT. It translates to CASGGPLNTEAFF.